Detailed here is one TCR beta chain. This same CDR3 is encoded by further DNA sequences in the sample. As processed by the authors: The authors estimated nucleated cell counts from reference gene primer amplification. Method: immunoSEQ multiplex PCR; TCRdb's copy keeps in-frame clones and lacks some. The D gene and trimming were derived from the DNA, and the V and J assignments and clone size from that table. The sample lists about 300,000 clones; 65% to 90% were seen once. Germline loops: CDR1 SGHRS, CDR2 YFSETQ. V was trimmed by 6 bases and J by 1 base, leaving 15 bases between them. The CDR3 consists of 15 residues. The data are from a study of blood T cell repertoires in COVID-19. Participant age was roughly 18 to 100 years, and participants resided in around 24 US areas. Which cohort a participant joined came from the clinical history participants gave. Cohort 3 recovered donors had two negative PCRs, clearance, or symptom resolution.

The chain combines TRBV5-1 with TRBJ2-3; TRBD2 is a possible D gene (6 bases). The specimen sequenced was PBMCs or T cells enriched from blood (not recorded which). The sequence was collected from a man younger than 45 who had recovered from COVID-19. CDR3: CASKLAGGGTDTQYF. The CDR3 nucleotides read TGCGCCAGCAAACTGGCCGGAGGGGGCACAGATACGCAGTATTTT.